Listed here is a single T cell receptor beta chain. The sample belongs to a study of blood T cell repertoires in COVID-19. V was clipped by 7 bases and J by 5 bases, with 11 bases between them. CDR1 SEHNR and CDR2 FQNEAQ come from the germline V gene (reference sequence). The CDR3 runs to 12 residues. Clones were sequenced by immunoSEQ multiplex PCR, and TCRdb holds only the in-frame ones, with some missing. The sample carries roughly 330,000 clones, 80% to 90% recorded once. Residents of about two dozen US areas, aged about 18 to 89 years, made up the participants. This TCR was recovered from a woman in her 30s who had recovered from COVID-19. The rearrangement uses TRBV7-9 and TRBJ1-1; the D gene is possibly TRBD1 (6 bases). Sequenced: PBMCs or T cells enriched from blood (not recorded which). The CDR3 sequence is CASTERGTEAFF. CDR3 in DNA: TGTGCCAGCACAGAAAGGGGGACTGAAGCTTTCTTT.